Described below is a single T cell receptor (beta chain) sequence and its context. CDR1 is SGHTA and CDR2 is FQGNSA in the germline V gene. This CDR3 comprises 13 residues. Trimming shortened V by 7 bases and J by 4 bases, and 11 bases separated the two germline ends. Investigators took roughly 9.5 milliliters of peripheral blood from every donor. Per sample, extraction of total RNA gave at least 5.5 micrograms in every case. This sample was taken from a study of blood T cells in healthy people across ages. With a J-beta primer mix and a sample-barcoded 5' primer, a second PCR ran 7 to 11 cycles. Each CDR3 protein is one row after TCRdb ran MiXCR on the 5' RACE reads. The sample holds approximately 800,000 distinct CDR3 sequences, around 24% seen once. This sample was shared with a second study, whose subject was T cells of mothers and their children. From that report: A few healthy Caucasian mothers and their six children donated.

Sequencing was performed on blood. The genes are TRBV7-2 and TRBJ1-3; D perhaps matches TRBD1 (6 bases). This TCR derives from a boy aged 5-17 years in good health. CDR3 protein: CASTDSYGNTIYF. The DNA of the CDR3 is TGTGCCAGCACGGACAGCTACGGAAACACCATATATTTT.